At least ten counts were recorded for the clone carrying this T cell receptor (beta chain). The V segment lost 1 base and the J segment 3 bases; nucleotides outside the gene matches: 15. The CDR3 consists of 18 residues. From germline, CDR1 is SGHVS and CDR2 FNYEAQ. The data belong to a study of T cells in Graves' hyperthyroidism and ophthalmopathy. Patients were excluded for uncontrolled infection, other autoimmune disease, pregnancy or lactation. For the diagnoses, clinical symptoms, serum thyroxine and TRAb, thyroid ultrasound and orbital computed tomography were used. Researchers took RNA transcripts and amplified the TCR beta CDR3 regions from them. The HTBI primer set was used in a first-round RT-PCR of the TCR CDR3. One entry per CDR3 protein results from TCRdb running MiXCR on the multiplex PCR reads. The sample records roughly 500,000 distinct CDR3 sequences, about half being singletons.

Specimen: peripheral blood or thyroid tissue (not recorded which). The rearrangement joins TRBV7-6 to TRBJ2-7; 7 bases agree with TRBD1. The sequence derives from an adult woman with Graves' disease, either hyperthyroidism or ophthalmopathy (not recorded which). CDR3: CASSLEGARTVGDYEQYF. The CDR3 DNA reads TGTGCCAGCAGCTTAGAGGGGGCCAGGACGGTCGGGGACTACGAGCAGTACTTC.